This T cell receptor (beta chain) was documented in a study of tumor T cells in aggressive B-cell lymphoma. Measured with immunoSEQ multiplex PCR; TCRdb has only the in-frame clones, and not every one. The data show some 9,500 clones, with roughly 85% seen just once and 4.3% held by the top ten. The CDR3 totals 15 residues. The germline gives CDR1 SGHDN, CDR2 FVKESK. With 4 bases clipped from V and 0 bases from J, the junction kept 5 bases outside the gene matches. The chain combines TRBV14 with TRBJ2-7; TRBD2 aligns across 8 bases. This TCR derives from an adult with diffuse large B cell lymphoma. Sequenced input: tumor tissue. In nucleotides, the CDR3 is TGTGCCAGCAGCCCAAGAAGCGGGAGCTCCTACGAGCAGTACTTC. Amino acids: CASSPRSGSSYEQYF. The full variable domain, its missing parts supplied by reference TRBV14 and TRBJ2-7, is EAGVTQFPSHSVIEKGQTVTLRCDPISGHDNLYWYRRVMGKEIKFLLHFVKESKQDESGMPNNRFLAERTGGTYSTLKVQPAELEDSGVYFCASSPRSGSSYEQYFGPGTRLTVT.